Included here is one TCR beta chain sequence, with context. The table came from immunoSEQ multiplex PCR; TCRdb's copy has only in-frame clones and leaves some out. Here the sample spans thousands of clones, approximately 85% being singletons. These data come from a study of blood T cell dynamics during melanoma immunotherapy. Time point in this sample: week 3, after first cycle of checkpoint inhibitor. One draw preceded checkpoint blockade; another followed its first cycle at week 3. The CDR3 contains 15 residues. Trimming took 7 bases from V and 6 from J; bases not matched to a gene: 13. CDR1 is SGHVS and CDR2 is FQNEAQ in the germline V gene.

The TCR originated in a human donor with melanoma. The J gene is TRBJ2-7, the V gene TRBV7-8, with 9 bases lining up with TRBD2. The sequencing used blood, collected from a patient treated with checkpoint blockade. CDR3 region: CASTPEAGGSGEQYF. CDR3 bases: TGTGCCAGCACCCCAGAGGCGGGAGGGTCGGGCGAGCAGTACTTC.